This TCR beta chain is from a study of blood T cell repertoires in COVID-19. The assay was immunoSEQ multiplex PCR, and TCRdb's table has in-frame clones only and misses some. The sample has approximately 120,000 clones; approximately 80% are singletons. This CDR3 comprises 17 residues. Trimming at V came to 0 bases and at J to 3 bases, leaving 6 bases not matched to a gene. The V gene's germline CDR1 is SGDLS and CDR2 YYNGEE. The sample taken for sequencing was peripheral blood. The clonotype comes from a human donor in a cohort sampled during active COVID-19. The chain couples TRBV9 to TRBJ2-3; 11 positions agree with TRBD2. The CDR3 region is CASSVAGTSGTTDTQYF. The CDR3 DNA reads as TGTGCCAGCAGCGTAGCCGGGACTAGCGGAACAACAGATACGCAGTATTTT.